Detailed here is one T cell receptor (beta chain). Its antigen remains unknown. Second-dose schedules of about 4 or about 12 weeks were combined. The data originate from a study of T cell responses to AZD1222 COVID-19 vaccine. Study results and caveats: Samples come after the peak T cell response, not at day 14. Clonal diversity was possibly underestimated, and the donors were mostly white British, with more females. Spike as a whole was targeted by vaccine-associated CD4 TCRs, dominant at 160-218 and 743-854.

The germline gives CDR1 SEHNR, CDR2 FQNEAQ (reference sequence). Germline trimming cut 5 bases from V and 2 bases from J; bases unmatched to any gene: 7. The CDR3 extends over 15 amino acids. Profiling relied on immunoSEQ multiplex PCR, and the TCRdb table lists in-frame clones only, not all of them. The sample has 75,000 to 90,000 clones; approximately 83% are singletons. The TCR sequence derives from an adult who received the AZD1222 COVID-19 vaccine. The rearrangement links TRBV7-9 to TRBJ2-7, with 9 bases aligning to TRBD1. The starting material was peripheral blood, obtained 28 days after the second AZD1222 dose. This CDR3 is CASSTGTGKAYEQYF. The CDR3 region has the DNA TGTGCCAGCAGCACCGGGACAGGGAAAGCCTACGAGCAGTACTTC.